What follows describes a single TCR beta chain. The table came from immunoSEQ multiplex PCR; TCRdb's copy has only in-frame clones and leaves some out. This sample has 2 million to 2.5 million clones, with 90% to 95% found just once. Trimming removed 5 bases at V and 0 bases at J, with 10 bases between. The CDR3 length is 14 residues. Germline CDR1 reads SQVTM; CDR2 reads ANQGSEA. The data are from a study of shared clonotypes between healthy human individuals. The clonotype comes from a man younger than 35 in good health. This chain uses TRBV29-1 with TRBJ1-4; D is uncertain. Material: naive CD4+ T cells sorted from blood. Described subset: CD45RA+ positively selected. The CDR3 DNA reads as TGCAGCGTTACGACCGGGACAACTAATGAAAAACTGTTTTTT. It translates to CSVTTGTTNEKLFF. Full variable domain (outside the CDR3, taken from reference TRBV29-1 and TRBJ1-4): SAVISQKPSRDICQRGTSLTIQCQVDSQVTMMFWYRQQPGQSLTLIATANQGSEATYESGFVIDKFPISRPNLTFSTLTVSNMSPEDSSIYLCSVTTGTTNEKLFFGSGTQLSVL.